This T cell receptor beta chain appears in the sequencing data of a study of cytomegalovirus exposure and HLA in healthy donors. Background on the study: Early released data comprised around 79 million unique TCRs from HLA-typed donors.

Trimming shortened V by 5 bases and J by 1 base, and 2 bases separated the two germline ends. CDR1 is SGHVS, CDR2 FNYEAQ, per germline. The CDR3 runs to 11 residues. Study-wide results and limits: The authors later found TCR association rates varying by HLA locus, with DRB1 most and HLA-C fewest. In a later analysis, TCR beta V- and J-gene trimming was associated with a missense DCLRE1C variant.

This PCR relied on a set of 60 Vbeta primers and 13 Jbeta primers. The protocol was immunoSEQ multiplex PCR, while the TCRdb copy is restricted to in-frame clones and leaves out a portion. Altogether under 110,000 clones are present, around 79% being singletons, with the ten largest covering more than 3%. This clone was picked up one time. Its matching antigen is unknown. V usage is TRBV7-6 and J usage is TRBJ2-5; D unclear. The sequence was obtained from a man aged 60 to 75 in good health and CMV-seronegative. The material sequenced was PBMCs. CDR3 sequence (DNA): TGTGCCAGCAGCCTCCAAGAGACCCAGTACTTC. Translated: CASSLQETQYF.